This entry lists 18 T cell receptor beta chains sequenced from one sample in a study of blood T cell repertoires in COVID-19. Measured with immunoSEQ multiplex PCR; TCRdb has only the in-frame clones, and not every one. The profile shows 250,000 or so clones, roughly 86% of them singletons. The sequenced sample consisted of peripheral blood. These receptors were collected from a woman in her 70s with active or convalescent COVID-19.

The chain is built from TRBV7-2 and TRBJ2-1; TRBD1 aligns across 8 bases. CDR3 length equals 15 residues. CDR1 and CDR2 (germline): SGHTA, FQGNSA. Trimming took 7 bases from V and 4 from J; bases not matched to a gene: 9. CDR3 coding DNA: TGTGCCAGCACGCGACAGACAGGGGAGTACAATGAGCAGTTCTTC. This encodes CASTRQTGEYNEQFF.

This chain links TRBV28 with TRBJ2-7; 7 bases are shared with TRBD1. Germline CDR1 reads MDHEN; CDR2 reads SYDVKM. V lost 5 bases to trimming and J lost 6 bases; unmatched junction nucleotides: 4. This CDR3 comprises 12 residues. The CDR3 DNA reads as TGTGCCAGCAGTCGACAGGGAGTCGAGCAGTACTTC. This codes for CASSRQGVEQYF.

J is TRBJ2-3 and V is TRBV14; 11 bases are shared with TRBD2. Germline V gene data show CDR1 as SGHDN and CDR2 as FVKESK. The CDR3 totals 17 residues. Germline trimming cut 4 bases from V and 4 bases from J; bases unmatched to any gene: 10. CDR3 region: CASSRFSGGAGADTQYF. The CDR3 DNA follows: TGTGCCAGCAGCCGGTTTAGCGGGGGGGCCGGGGCAGATACGCAGTATTTT. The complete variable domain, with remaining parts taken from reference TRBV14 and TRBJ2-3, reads EAGVTQFPSHSVIEKGQTVTLRCDPISGHDNLYWYRRVMGKEIKFLLHFVKESKQDESGMPNNRFLAERTGGTYSTLKVQPAELEDSGVYFCASSRFSGGAGADTQYFGPGTRLTVL.

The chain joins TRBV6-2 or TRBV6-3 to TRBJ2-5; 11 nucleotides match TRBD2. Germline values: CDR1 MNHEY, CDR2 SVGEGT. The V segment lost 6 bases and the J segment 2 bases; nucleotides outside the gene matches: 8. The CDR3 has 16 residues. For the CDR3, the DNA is TGTGCCAGCAGACCTAGAGGACTAGCGGGTCAAGAGACCCAGTACTTC. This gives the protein CASRPRGLAGQETQYF.

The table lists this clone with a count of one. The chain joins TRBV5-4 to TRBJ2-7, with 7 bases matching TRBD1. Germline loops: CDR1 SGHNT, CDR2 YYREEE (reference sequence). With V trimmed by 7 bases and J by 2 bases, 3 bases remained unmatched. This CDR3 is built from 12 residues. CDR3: CASGTETYEQYF. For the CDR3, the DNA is TGTGCCAGCGGGACAGAAACCTACGAGCAGTACTTC.

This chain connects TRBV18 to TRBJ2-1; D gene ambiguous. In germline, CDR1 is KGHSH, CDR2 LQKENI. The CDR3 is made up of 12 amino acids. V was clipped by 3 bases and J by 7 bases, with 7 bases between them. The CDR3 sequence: CASSPQANEQFF. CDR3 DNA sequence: TGTGCCAGCTCACCTCAAGCGAATGAGCAGTTCTTC.

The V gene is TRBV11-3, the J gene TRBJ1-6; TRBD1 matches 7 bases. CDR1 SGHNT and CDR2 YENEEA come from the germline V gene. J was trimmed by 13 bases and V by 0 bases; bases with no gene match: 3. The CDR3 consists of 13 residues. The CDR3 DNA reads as TGTGCCAGCAGCTTAGAGTCAGGGGGTCCCCTCCACTTT. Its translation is CASSLESGGPLHF.

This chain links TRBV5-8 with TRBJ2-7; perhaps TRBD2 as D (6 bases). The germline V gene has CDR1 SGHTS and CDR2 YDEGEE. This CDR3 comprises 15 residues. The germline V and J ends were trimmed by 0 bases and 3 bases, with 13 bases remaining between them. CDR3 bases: TGTGCCAGCAGCTTGGCCTTGCGGGGATACTACGAGCAGTACTTC. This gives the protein CASSLALRGYYEQYF. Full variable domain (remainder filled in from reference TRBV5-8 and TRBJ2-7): EAGVTQSPTHLIKTRGQQATLRCSPISGHTSVYWYQQALGLGLQFLLWYDEGEERNRGNFPPRFSGRQFPNYSSELNVNALELEDSALYLCASSLALRGYYEQYFGPGTRLTVT.

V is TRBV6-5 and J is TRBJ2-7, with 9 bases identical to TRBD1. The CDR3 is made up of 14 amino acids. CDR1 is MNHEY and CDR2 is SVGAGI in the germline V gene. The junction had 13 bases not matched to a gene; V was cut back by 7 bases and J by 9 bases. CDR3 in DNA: TGTGCCAGCAAGTTGACAGGGGGAGGTTTTGCGCAGTACTTC. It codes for CASKLTGGGFAQYF.

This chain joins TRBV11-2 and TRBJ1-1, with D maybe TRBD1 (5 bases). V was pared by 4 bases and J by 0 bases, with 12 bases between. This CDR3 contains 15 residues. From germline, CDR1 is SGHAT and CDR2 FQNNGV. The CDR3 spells CASSSDGGMNTEAFF. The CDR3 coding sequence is TGTGCCAGCAGCTCCGATGGGGGGATGAACACTGAAGCTTTCTTT.

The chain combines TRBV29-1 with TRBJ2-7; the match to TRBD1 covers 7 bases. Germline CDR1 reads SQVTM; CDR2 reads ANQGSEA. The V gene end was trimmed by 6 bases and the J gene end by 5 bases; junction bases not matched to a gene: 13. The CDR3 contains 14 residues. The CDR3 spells CSVESQTGLHEQYF. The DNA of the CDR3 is TGCAGCGTGGAGAGTCAGACAGGGCTCCACGAGCAGTACTTC.

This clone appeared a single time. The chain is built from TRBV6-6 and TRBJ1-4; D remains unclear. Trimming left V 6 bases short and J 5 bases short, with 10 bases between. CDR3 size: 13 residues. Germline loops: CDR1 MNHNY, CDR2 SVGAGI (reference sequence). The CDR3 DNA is TGTGCCAGCAGGGAGGGTTGGAATGAAAAACTGTTTTTT. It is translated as CASREGWNEKLFF.

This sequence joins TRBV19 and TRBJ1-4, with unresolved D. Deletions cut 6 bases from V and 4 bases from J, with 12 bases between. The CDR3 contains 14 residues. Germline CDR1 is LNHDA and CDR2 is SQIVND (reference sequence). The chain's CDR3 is CASSGGRGNEKLFF. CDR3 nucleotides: TGTGCCAGTAGCGGAGGGCGGGGTAATGAAAAACTGTTTTTT.

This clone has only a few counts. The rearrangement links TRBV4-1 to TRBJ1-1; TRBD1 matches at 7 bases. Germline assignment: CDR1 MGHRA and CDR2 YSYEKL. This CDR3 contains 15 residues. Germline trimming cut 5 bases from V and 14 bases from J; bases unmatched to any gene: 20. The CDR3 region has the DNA TGCGCCAGCAGCTATCAACAGAACAGGGGACAAAGTGCGTTCTTT. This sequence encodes CASSYQQNRGQSAFF.

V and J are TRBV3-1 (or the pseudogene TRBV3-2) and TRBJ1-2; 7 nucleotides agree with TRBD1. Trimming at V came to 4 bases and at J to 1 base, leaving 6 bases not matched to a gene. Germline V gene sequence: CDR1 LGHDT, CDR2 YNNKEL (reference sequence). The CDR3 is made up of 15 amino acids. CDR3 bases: TGTGCCAGCAGCCCGGGGACAGCCGGTAACTATGGCTACACCTTC. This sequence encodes CASSPGTAGNYGYTF.

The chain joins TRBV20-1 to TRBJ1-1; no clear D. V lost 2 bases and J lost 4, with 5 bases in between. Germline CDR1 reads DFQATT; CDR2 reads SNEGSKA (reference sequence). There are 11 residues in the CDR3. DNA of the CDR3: TGCAGTGCTAGACCGGGCACTGAAGCTTTCTTT. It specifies CSARPGTEAFF.

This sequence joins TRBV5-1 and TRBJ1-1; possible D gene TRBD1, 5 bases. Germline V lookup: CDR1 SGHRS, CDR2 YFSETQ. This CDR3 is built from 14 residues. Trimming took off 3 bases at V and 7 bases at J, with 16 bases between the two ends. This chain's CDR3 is CASSWDTGLGEAFF. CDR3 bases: TGCGCCAGCAGCTGGGATACAGGTTTAGGTGAAGCTTTCTTT.

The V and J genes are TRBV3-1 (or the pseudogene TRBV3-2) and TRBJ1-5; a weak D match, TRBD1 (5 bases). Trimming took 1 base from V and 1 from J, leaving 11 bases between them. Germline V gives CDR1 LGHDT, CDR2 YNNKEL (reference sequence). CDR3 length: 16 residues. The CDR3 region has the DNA TGTGCCAGCAGCCAAGCGGGGGGTCGGAGCAATCAGCCCCAGCATTTT. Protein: CASSQAGGRSNQPQHF.